These 30 T cell receptor beta chains were all obtained from the same sample, sequenced in a study of a mutant IDH1 vaccine in newly diagnosed glioma. Indicated time point: week 5, during vaccination. Each vaccine dose was 300 ug of mutant IDH1 20-mer peptide, with topical imiquimod. The antigens these receptors bind are not known. TCRdb keeps only in-frame clones here, not all; method: immunoSEQ multiplex PCR. The sample holds approximately 51,000 clones, 78% seen once. Material: PBMCs, obtained from a glioma patient whose treatment included an IDH1 peptide vaccine. All receptors come from a woman aged 40 to 49 with glioma.

This chain's CDR3 is CASSFPGTAGELFF. The CDR3, as DNA: TGTGCCAGCAGTTTCCCAGGGACGGCCGGGGAGCTGTTTTTT. V gene TRBV25-1 combines with J gene TRBJ2-2; D possibly uses TRBD1 or TRBD2 (5 bases each). The CDR3 covers 14 residues. The germline CDR1 and CDR2 sequences are MGHDK and SYGVNS. V was trimmed by 5 bases and J by 6 bases, leaving 13 bases between them.

The chain joins TRBV25-1 to TRBJ2-7, with TRBD1 as a possible D gene (6 bases). Looked up from germline, CDR1 is MGHDK and CDR2 is SYGVNS. CDR3 length: 13 residues. V dropped 1 base and J dropped 5 bases, with 9 bases sitting between them. The CDR3 DNA follows: TGTGCCAGCAGTGAATGGCAGGGGCACGAGCAGTACTTC. It specifies CASSEWQGHEQYF.

The chain is built from TRBV29-1 and TRBJ2-1; possible D gene TRBD1, 6 bases. V was pared by 7 bases and J by 14 bases, with 18 bases between. Germline-derived CDR1 and CDR2 are SQVTM and ANQGSEA. The CDR3 consists of 11 residues. The CDR3, as DNA: TGCAGCGGGGACACAGGCTGGGGGAAGTTCTTC. Its protein product is CSGDTGWGKFF.

J is TRBJ1-1 and V is TRBV9; the D is unclear. Germline V gene lookup returns CDR1 SGDLS and CDR2 YYNGEE. V lost 3 bases, J lost 1 base, and 4 bases lay in between. The CDR3 has 12 amino acids. CDR3 bases: TGTGCCAGCAGCGCCAAGAACACTGAAGCTTTCTTT. Residues: CASSAKNTEAFF.

Only one count was recorded for this clone. The rearrangement uses TRBV30 and TRBJ2-3; D call uncertain. The CDR3 is 12 residues long. The germline gives CDR1 GTSNPN, CDR2 SVGIG (reference sequence). Trimming removed 0 bases from V and 3 bases from J, with 4 bases in between. The CDR3 loop reads CAWSVGTDTQYF. In DNA form, the CDR3 reads TGTGCCTGGAGTGTGGGAACAGATACGCAGTATTTT.

This chain links TRBV27 with TRBJ1-2; the match to TRBD1 covers 8 bases. Losses at the gene ends were 4 bases for V and 4 bases for J; bases not matched to a gene: 8. CDR1 and CDR2 from the germline V gene are MNHEY and SMNVEV (reference sequence). The CDR3 contains 15 residues. The CDR3, as DNA: TGTGCCAGCAGTTCTTACAGGGGGAACCTCTATGGCTACACCTTC. Translating gives CASSSYRGNLYGYTF.

The table lists this clone with a few counts. The chain joins TRBV15 to TRBJ1-1; D uncertain. Trimming removed 2 bases at V and 1 base at J, with 11 bases between. CDR1 is LNHNV, CDR2 YYDKDF, per germline (reference sequence). The CDR3 consists of 15 residues. In DNA, the CDR3 is TGTGCCACCAGCAGATTAGCCTCAGGGAACACTGAAGCTTTCTTT. Its protein is CATSRLASGNTEAFF.

The CDR3 protein is CASSELGPGAGQLETQYF. DNA for the CDR3: TGTGCCAGCAGTGAACTTGGACCAGGAGCGGGGCAGCTGGAGACCCAGTACTTC. J is TRBJ2-5 and V is TRBV6-1, with 7 bases fitting TRBD2. Unmatched junction bases numbered 17, after V lost 2 bases and J lost 5 bases. Germline CDR1 is MNHNS and CDR2 is SASEGT. The CDR3 has 18 amino acids.

The rearrangement uses TRBV2 and TRBJ1-3, with 8 bases fitting TRBD1. CDR1 and CDR2 from the germline V gene are SNHLY and FYNNEI. The V gene end was trimmed by 11 bases and the J gene end by 4 bases; junction bases not matched to a gene: 13. The CDR3 sequence is 15 residues long. The CDR3 region has the DNA TGTGCCTCCTGCGGGGGCAGGGGGCAAGGAAACACCATATATTTT. Amino acids: CASCGGRGQGNTIYF.

The chain has TRBV25-1 and TRBJ2-7; 7 nucleotides align to TRBD1. CDR1 and CDR2 from the germline V gene are MGHDK and SYGVNS. With 3 bases clipped from V and 2 bases from J, the junction kept 7 bases outside the gene matches. The CDR3 totals 15 residues. CDR3 coding DNA: TGTGCCAGCAGTGAGCTAGGGCAGGGGGCCTACGAGCAGTACTTC. Translation: CASSELGQGAYEQYF.

The CDR3 here is CASSGAGGSNQPQHF. The CDR3 nucleotides read TGTGCCAGCAGTGGGGCAGGGGGGAGCAATCAGCCCCAGCATTTT. J is TRBJ1-5 and V is TRBV27; 7 positions agree with TRBD1. CDR1 and CDR2 from the germline V gene are MNHEY and SMNVEV (reference sequence). Trimming at V came to 5 bases and at J to 1 base, leaving 5 bases not matched to a gene. This CDR3 has 15 residues.

The gene calls are TRBV15 and TRBJ1-5; D gene uncertain. This CDR3 contains 15 residues. Germline V gives CDR1 LNHNV, CDR2 YYDKDF (reference sequence). The V gene lost 5 bases and the J gene lost 0 bases, with 11 bases spanning the gap. CDR3 nucleotide sequence: TGTGCCACCAGCTTAAAGGCATATAGCAATCAGCCCCAGCATTTT. Translated, it gives CATSLKAYSNQPQHF.

The chain is built from TRBV6-1 and TRBJ1-2; 10 nucleotides agree with TRBD1. Germline CDR1 MNHNS, CDR2 SASEGT. The CDR3 covers 14 residues. V shed 6 bases, J shed 6 bases, and the junction held 7 bases outside the gene matches. The DNA of the CDR3 is TGTGCCAGCAGAGACAGGGGGCAAGGGGATGGCTACACCTTC. Translation: CASRDRGQGDGYTF.

This sequence joins TRBV4-3 and TRBJ2-5; a weak D match, TRBD1 (5 bases). V lost 1 base, J lost 5 bases, and 17 bases lay in between. This CDR3 is built from 16 residues. Germline assignment: CDR1 LGHNA and CDR2 YSLEER. The CDR3 DNA reads TGCGCCAGCAGCCAAGGGGGCGGACAAGAGTATGAGACCCAGTACTTC. Protein sequence: CASSQGGGQEYETQYF.

This clone was recorded once. The gene calls are TRBV2 and TRBJ1-3, with 9 bases aligning to TRBD1. Germline loops: CDR1 SNHLY, CDR2 FYNNEI. The CDR3 has 15 amino acids. Trimming took 6 bases from V and 8 from J; bases not matched to a gene: 11. For the CDR3, the DNA is TGTGCCAGCAGGACCGGGACAGGGTTTCGGGACACCATATATTTT. Translating it yields CASRTGTGFRDTIYF.

The chain carries TRBV7-8 and TRBJ2-1; TRBD2 aligns across 8 bases. The CDR3 totals 17 residues. J was trimmed by 10 bases and V by 4 bases; bases with no gene match: 18. Germline CDR1 SGHVS, CDR2 FQNEAQ. The CDR3 spells CASSSSVAGGAVREQFF. The CDR3 DNA sequence: TGTGCCAGCAGCTCATCCGTGGCCGGGGGGGCAGTTAGGGAGCAGTTCTTC.

In its sample, this clone was seen a few times. The chain joins TRBV7-6 to TRBJ2-3; 8 bases map to TRBD2. Trimming at V came to 1 base and at J to 4 bases, leaving 7 bases not matched to a gene. CDR1 SGHVS and CDR2 FNYEAQ come from the germline V gene. The CDR3 is 16 residues long. The CDR3 spells CASSLGFGGAADTQYF. DNA for the CDR3: TGTGCCAGCAGCTTAGGGTTCGGGGGGGCCGCAGATACGCAGTATTTT.

The CDR3 coding sequence is TGTGCCAGTAGTATTTTTCCCGGGACAGGGTCAGATACGCAGTATTTT. Protein product: CASSIFPGTGSDTQYF. This rearrangement joins TRBV19 to TRBJ2-3, with 9 bases identical to TRBD1. The J segment lost 4 bases and the V segment lost 3 bases, leaving 8 bases of the junction unmatched. Germline V lookup: CDR1 LNHDA, CDR2 SQIVND (reference sequence). The CDR3 runs to 16 residues.

The rearrangement uses TRBV30 and TRBJ2-2, with D possibly matching TRBD2 (7 bases). CDR3 length: 16 amino acids. Germline-derived CDR1 and CDR2 are GTSNPN and SVGIG (reference sequence). Trimming left V 3 bases short and J 1 base short, with 15 bases between. This chain's CDR3 is CAWSSWRGQNTGELFF. The CDR3 DNA reads as TGTGCCTGGAGCTCCTGGCGGGGGCAGAACACCGGGGAGCTGTTTTTT.

This rearrangement joins TRBV7-3 to TRBJ2-3, with D uncertain. The germline V gene encodes CDR1 SGHTA and CDR2 FQGTGA. The CDR3 has 14 amino acids. Trimming removed 1 base at V and 1 base at J, with 6 bases between. In DNA form, the CDR3 reads TGTGCCAGCAGCTTAAGGCCGGGCACAGATACGCAGTATTTT. As protein: CASSLRPGTDTQYF.

This rearrangement joins TRBV10-3 to TRBJ1-5, with TRBD1 matching over 9 bases. V shed 6 bases, J shed 1 base, and the junction held 4 bases outside the gene matches. Germline V lookup: CDR1 ENHRY, CDR2 SYGVKD. The CDR3 is 15 amino acids. CDR3 sequence (DNA): TGTGCCATCAGAGCGGACAGGGGAAGCAATCAGCCCCAGCATTTT. Translating it yields CAIRADRGSNQPQHF.

The chain is built from TRBV2 and TRBJ2-3; D is undetermined. From germline, CDR1 is SNHLY and CDR2 FYNNEI. V was clipped by 7 bases and J by 4 bases, with 0 bases between them. This CDR3 region has 9 residues. Here the CDR3 reads CASTDTQYF. The CDR3 DNA is TGTGCCAGCACAGATACGCAGTATTTT.

The CDR3 coding sequence is TGTGCCAGCAGCGCGGGGCGAGGAGGCGGGGGGAGAGGAGAGACCCAGTACTTC. Its protein product is CASSAGRGGGGRGETQYF. V is TRBV9 and J is TRBJ2-5; 8 positions agree with TRBD2. CDR1 SGDLS and CDR2 YYNGEE come from the germline V gene. This CDR3 comprises 18 residues. With 3 bases clipped from V and 4 bases from J, the junction kept 17 bases outside the gene matches.

The chain has TRBV30 and TRBJ1-1; tentative D call: TRBD1 (6 bases). Trimming stripped 0 bases from V and 1 base from J, with 9 bases between. The CDR3 runs 14 residues. CDR1 is GTSNPN, CDR2 SVGIG, per germline (reference sequence). The CDR3 protein is CAWSVLGGNTEAFF. The CDR3 region has the DNA TGTGCCTGGAGTGTCTTAGGGGGGAACACTGAAGCTTTCTTT.

V usage is TRBV29-1 and J usage is TRBJ2-7; no clear D gene. Looked up from germline, CDR1 is SQVTM and CDR2 is ANQGSEA. V was trimmed by 6 bases and J by 4 bases, leaving 10 bases between them. The CDR3 has 11 amino acids. In DNA form, the CDR3 reads TGCAGCGTGCGAATAGCTTACGAGCAGTACTTC. This translates into CSVRIAYEQYF.

This clone was picked up a small number of times. The chain links TRBV30 to TRBJ1-4; weak D call: TRBD1 (6 bases). CDR1 is GTSNPN and CDR2 is SVGIG in the germline V gene (reference sequence). Trimming took 1 base from V and 4 from J, leaving 10 bases between them. CDR3 length: 14 residues. The CDR3 protein is CAWSGGRSNEKLFF. The CDR3 nucleotides are TGTGCCTGGAGTGGGGGGCGTAGTAATGAAAAACTGTTTTTT.

This chain connects TRBV5-1 to TRBJ1-1; maybe TRBD1 (5 bases). The CDR3 is made up of 16 amino acids. The ends were cut back, 2 bases at V and 0 bases at J, with 14 bases in the middle. The V gene's germline CDR1 is SGHRS and CDR2 YFSETQ. CDR3 in amino acids: CASSLQVSQMNTEAFF. Here the CDR3 DNA reads TGCGCCAGCAGCTTACAGGTGTCCCAAATGAACACTGAAGCTTTCTTT.

The chain carries TRBV4-1 and TRBJ1-6, with D maybe TRBD1 (6 bases). The ends were cut back, 0 bases at V and 9 bases at J, with 12 bases in the middle. Germline V gene data show CDR1 as MGHRA and CDR2 as YSYEKL. The CDR3 extends over 15 amino acids. The CDR3 DNA follows: TGCGCCAGCAGCCAAGATGAGGGCAGGGGTTCACCCCTCCACTTT. It is translated as CASSQDEGRGSPLHF.

The chain couples TRBV15 to TRBJ2-5, with 10 bases matching TRBD2. The CDR3 sequence is 17 residues long. Germline V gene lookup returns CDR1 LNHNV and CDR2 YYDKDF (reference sequence). After removal of 1 base from V and 5 bases from J, the junction contained 10 bases not matched to a gene. CDR3 nucleotides: TGTGCCACCAGCAGAGTCGATCTAGCGGGGGCCCGGGAGACCCAGTACTTC. The encoded protein is CATSRVDLAGARETQYF.

The rearrangement links TRBV4-3 to TRBJ1-6, with D possibly TRBD1 on 5 matching bases. The CDR3 is 16 amino acids. V was shortened by 6 bases and J by 7 bases, with 19 bases between the two germline ends. Germline V CDR1 and CDR2: LGHNA, YSLEER. The chain's CDR3 is CASSPGGRAVNSPLHF. As DNA, the CDR3 is TGCGCCAGCAGTCCTGGGGGGAGGGCGGTGAATTCACCCCTCCACTTT.